This TCR beta chain was identified during a study of blood T cell repertoires in COVID-19. Looking at the study overall: Acute and convalescent COVID-19 samples came from the United States, Italy and Spain. The analysed material was cDNA or gDNA that came from T cells, B-cell-depleted T cells, or PBMCs.

V lost 0 bases, J lost 2 bases, and 12 bases lay in between. CDR3 length: 16 residues. CDR1 is SGHNT, CDR2 YYREEE, per germline (reference sequence). In the original workflow: Quantification of nucleated cells was approximated via reference gene primer amplification. Sequenced by immunoSEQ multiplex PCR; TCRdb stores in-frame clones only, minus some. That table gives V, J and clone size, and the DNA gave D and trimming. The top ten hold roughly 0.52% of the sample, which has some 150,000 clones, about four fifths seen once. This TCR was sampled from a man aged 60-69 years with acute or convalescent COVID-19. The chain employs TRBV5-4 and TRBJ1-3; no reliable D call. The sample comprised peripheral blood. The CDR3: CASSLAPGRPGNTIYF. The DNA for the CDR3 is TGTGCCAGCAGCTTGGCCCCGGGGAGGCCTGGAAACACCATATATTTT.